This entry features one T cell receptor beta chain sequence. No antigen is known for it. These data originate in a study of blood T cells in healthy people across ages. Germline V gene sequence: CDR1 MDHEN, CDR2 SYDVKM. V shed 8 bases and J shed 6 bases, with 14 bases lying between them. The CDR3 extends over 13 amino acids. The authors ran a second PCR of roughly 7 to 11 cycles using a sample-barcoded 5' primer and a J-beta primer mix. Tagging of each cDNA molecule was performed by a template-switch adaptor with 12 random nucleotides. MiXCR was run by TCRdb on the 5' RACE reads, yielding one entry per CDR3 protein. The table shows about 800,000 distinct CDR3 sequences, with 58% occurring only once. No fewer than 6.5 million PBMCs went into each sample. Study-level points and caveats: Estimates based on one million T cells were treated as lower bounds.

The chain employs TRBV28 and TRBJ1-5; D gene unclear. The TCR was taken from a man aged 25 to 40 in good health. Sequencing used blood. CDR3 bases: TGTGCCAGCGGCGCGCTTAGGCGTCAGCCCCAGCATTTT. Its translation is CASGALRRQPQHF.